This T cell receptor (beta chain) was recovered during a study of cytotoxic CD8 clonotypes in ibrutinib-treated CLL. Overall study findings and caveats: A rise in clonality was seen at ibrutinib response, and a fall back toward baseline was seen at progression. The study found baseline clonality above age-matched healthy donors, tracking circulating CD8+ T-cell counts.

Depths of 1 in 200,000 to 1 in 1 million T cells were the sequencing target. Repertoires were generated with immunoSEQ multiplex PCR, while TCRdb's copy carries only in-frame clones and drops some. Of about 26,000 clones in the sample, 65% to 90% were seen once. The CDR3 length is 15 residues. Looked up from germline, CDR1 is SEHNR and CDR2 is FQNEAQ (reference sequence). Between the trimmed V and J ends, which lost 5 bases and 0 bases, there was a span of 13 bases. Concerning this clone itself: Antigen: not known.

The TCR originated in a human donor with chronic lymphocytic leukemia. This rearrangement joins TRBV7-9 to TRBJ1-1; possible D gene TRBD1, 6 bases. The specimen comprised PBMCs, sampled after 24 months of ibrutinib treatment. The CDR3 spells CASSRGGGMNTEAFF. The CDR3 nucleotides read TGTGCCAGCAGCAGAGGAGGGGGGATGAACACTGAAGCTTTCTTT.